This T cell receptor beta chain was identified during a study of monozygotic twins with inflammatory bowel disease. Study-wide results and caveats: Limited power may explain why concordant and discordant twins showed no difference in repertoire similarity.

Looked up from germline, CDR1 is WNHNN and CDR2 is SYGVQD (reference sequence). This CDR3 is 14 amino acids long. A total RNA quantity of about 4,000 ng went into each TCR library. Across eight separate reactions for each sample, cDNA was made. For each CDR3 protein, TCRdb gives one entry from its re-call of the 5' RACE reads, without DNA. The table counts roughly 200,000 distinct CDR3 sequences; around 1.5% lies in the top ten. A note on this clonotype: The antigen remains undetermined.

Material for sequencing was blood. This chain links TRBV10-1 with TRBJ2-7; TCRdb's assignment of TRBD1 cannot be checked, as there is no DNA. The clonotype comes from a human donor with ulcerative colitis or Crohn's disease, or a healthy co-twin of an affected twin (not recorded which). This CDR3 reads CASSGWTGSYEQYF.